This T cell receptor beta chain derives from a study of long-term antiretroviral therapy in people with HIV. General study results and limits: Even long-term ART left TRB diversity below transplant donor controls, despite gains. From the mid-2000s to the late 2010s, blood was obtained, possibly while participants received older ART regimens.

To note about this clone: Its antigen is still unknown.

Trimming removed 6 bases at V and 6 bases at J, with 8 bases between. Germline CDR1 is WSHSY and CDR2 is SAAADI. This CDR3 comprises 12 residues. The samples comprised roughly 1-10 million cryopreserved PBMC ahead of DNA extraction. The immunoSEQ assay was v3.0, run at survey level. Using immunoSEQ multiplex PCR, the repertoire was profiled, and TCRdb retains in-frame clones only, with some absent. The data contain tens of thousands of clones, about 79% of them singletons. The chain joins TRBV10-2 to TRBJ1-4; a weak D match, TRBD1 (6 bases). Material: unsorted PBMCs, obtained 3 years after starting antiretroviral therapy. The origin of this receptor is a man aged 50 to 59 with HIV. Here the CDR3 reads CASRGGDEKLFF. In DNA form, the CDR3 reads TGCGCCAGCAGAGGGGGGGATGAAAAACTGTTTTTT.